What follows describes a single TCR beta chain. Its antigen is as yet unknown. Sequencing used immunoSEQ multiplex PCR; TCRdb keeps in-frame clones, though not all of them. This table has hundreds of thousands of clones, roughly 85% appearing once. This record comes from a study of cytomegalovirus exposure and HLA in healthy donors. The overall study: Per a later analysis, the roughly 640 first-cohort and under 150 validation repertoires shared one platform.

The V end was cut by 7 bases, the J end by 2 bases, with 14 bases between. This CDR3 region has 15 residues. Germline CDR1 MNHEY, CDR2 SVGAGI. Regarding the study as a whole: The study recorded 160 or so TCR beta chains that were cytomegalovirus-associated.

What was sequenced was PBMCs. This clonotype was sampled from a young woman in good health and CMV-seronegative. The chain employs TRBV6-5 and TRBJ2-2, with a tentative D call TRBD1 (6 bases). DNA of the CDR3: TGTGCCAGCACGCCGAGGACAGACAACACCGGGGAGCTGTTTTTT. Translation gives CASTPRTDNTGELFF.